The rows below give T cell receptor beta chains drawn from one sample of a study of blood T cell repertoires in COVID-19. The assay was immunoSEQ multiplex PCR, and TCRdb's table has in-frame clones only and misses some. The table includes some 150,000 clones, roughly 88% detected once. The sample comprised PBMCs or T cells enriched from blood (not recorded which). These receptor sequences come from a man aged 45-65 years who had recovered from COVID-19. CDR3s leave out the opening cysteine and the closing phenylalanine or tryptophan.

cdr3_length: 17
v_call: TRBV19
cdr3_aa: ASSLKGLAGGHVVDTQY

cdr3_length: 12
v_call: TRBV5-8
cdr3_aa: ASSFGQGGETQY

cdr3_length: 12
v_call: TRBV5-1
cdr3_aa: ASSSGTSGNTIY

cdr3_length: 11
v_call: TRBV10-2
cdr3_aa: ASSVEGEQPQH

cdr3_length: 14
v_call: TRBV27
cdr3_aa: ASSFASRGSNQPQH

cdr3_length: 16
v_call: TRBV14
cdr3_aa: ASSHTATGQGIGTEAF

cdr3_length: 10
v_call: TRBV5-8
cdr3_aa: ASSQDRGTQH

cdr3_length: 15
v_call: TRBV9
cdr3_aa: ASSVVPTGQGADTQY

cdr3_length: 14
v_call: TRBV5-1
cdr3_aa: ASSLAASAGQETQY

cdr3_length: 13
v_call: TRBV15
cdr3_aa: ATSRGATPNYGYT

cdr3_length: 10
v_call: TRBV7-9
cdr3_aa: ASSPTGNEAF

cdr3_length: 9
v_call: TRBV25-1
cdr3_aa: ASTRRGEQY

cdr3_length: 11
v_call: TRBV4-1
cdr3_aa: ASRQAGTDTQY

cdr3_length: 14
v_call: TRBV5-1
cdr3_aa: ASSLGGATAGNTIY

cdr3_length: 11
v_call: TRBV9
cdr3_aa: ASSVGSSPEAF

cdr3_length: 13
v_call: TRBV7-9
cdr3_aa: ASSWDRGPFGKLF

cdr3_length: 12
v_call: TRBV5-1
cdr3_aa: ASSSRQGNTEAF

cdr3_length: 15
v_call: TRBV28
cdr3_aa: ASSLWGAARSRSEAF

cdr3_length: 13
v_call: TRBV6-5
cdr3_aa: ASARGQGARSGYT

cdr3_length: 12
v_call: TRBV11-2
cdr3_aa: ASSLDPGATEAF

cdr3_length: 11
v_call: TRBV6-9
cdr3_aa: ASRGPAGLEQY

cdr3_length: 12
v_call: TRBV3-1/TRBV3-2
cdr3_aa: ASRWTGRNTEAF

cdr3_length: 13
v_call: TRBV19
cdr3_aa: ASSPRGGWVEKLF